This T cell receptor (beta chain) was sequenced in a study of cytomegalovirus exposure and HLA in healthy donors. Regarding the study as a whole: Later analysis identified some 16,000 TCR beta sequences associated with HLA alleles, using a false discovery rate threshold of 0.05.

This clone was observed a handful of times. Its specificity is unknown. The PCR contained 60 Vbeta and 13 Jbeta primers. Only in-frame clones appear in the TCRdb table, and some are missing; sequencing was by immunoSEQ multiplex PCR. Of 110,000 to 150,000 clones listed, around 9.7% are singletons. Trimming shortened V by 0 bases and J by 7 bases, and 13 bases separated the two germline ends. The CDR3 length is 15 residues. Germline CDR1 SGHTA, CDR2 FQGTGA. This clonotype was obtained from a man aged 50-59 years in good health and CMV-seronegative. The material sequenced was PBMCs. V usage is TRBV7-3 and J usage is TRBJ1-5, with D tentatively TRBD1 (5 bases). CDR3 in DNA: TGTGCCAGCAGCTTAACAGGGGAACCCCAACAGCCCCAGCATTTT. This gives the protein CASSLTGEPQQPQHF.